A single sample is the source of the 6 T cell receptor beta chains below, sequenced in a study of cytomegalovirus exposure and HLA in healthy donors. Researchers ran the PCR with 60 Vbeta and 13 Jbeta primers. Method: immunoSEQ multiplex PCR; TCRdb's copy keeps in-frame clones and lacks some. The table records over 100,000 clones, approximately 70% of them present only once. The sequencing sample was made of PBMCs. All receptors come from a man aged 35 to 55 in good health and CMV-seronegative.

J is TRBJ2-7 and V is TRBV6-8; D is perhaps TRBD1 (6 bases). CDR1 and CDR2 (germline): MNHGY, SAAAGT. This CDR3 has 14 amino acids. V lost 8 bases and J 1 base, leaving 15 bases between the germline ends. CDR3 sequence: CASGGRVRSYEQYF. The CDR3 bases are TGTGCCAGCGGGGGCCGGGTTCGGTCCTACGAGCAGTACTTC.

V is TRBV4-1 and J is TRBJ1-5; 8 nucleotides match TRBD1. Germline CDR1 reads MGHRA; CDR2 reads YSYEKL. This CDR3 is built from 14 residues. V shed 5 bases and J 6 bases; nucleotides not matched to a gene: 6. The CDR3 protein is CASSGQGKFQPQHF. The CDR3 bases are TGCGCCAGCAGCGGACAGGGAAAATTTCAGCCCCAGCATTTT.

The gene calls are TRBV6-1 and TRBJ1-5, with TRBD1 matching over 7 bases. This CDR3 spans 17 amino acids. Per germline, CDR1 MNHNS and CDR2 SASEGT. Trimming cost V 2 bases and J 0 bases; bases outside gene matches: 7. CDR3 DNA: TGTGCCAGCAGTGAACGGGAACAGGGGTATAGCAATCAGCCCCAGCATTTT. It specifies CASSEREQGYSNQPQHF.

The CDR3 nucleotides are TGCAGCGTTGAAAACTTCGGACAGGGAACCTACGAGCAGTACTTC. It codes for CSVENFGQGTYEQYF. This chain links TRBV29-1 with TRBJ2-7; 8 positions agree with TRBD1. Trimming removed 2 bases from V and 2 bases from J; junction bases left unmatched: 8. The CDR3 is 15 residues long. Germline loops: CDR1 SQVTM, CDR2 ANQGSEA.

The chain combines TRBV7-9 with TRBJ2-5, with 10 bases matching TRBD1. V gave up 6 bases and J gave up 3 bases; unmatched junction bases: 7. CDR1 and CDR2 from the germline V gene are SEHNR and FQNEAQ (reference sequence). The CDR3 covers 15 residues. CDR3 loop: CASRGQGLGKETQYF. CDR3 nucleotides: TGTGCCAGCAGGGGACAGGGGTTGGGGAAAGAGACCCAGTACTTC.

The chain is built from TRBV7-8 and TRBJ1-5; the D gene is possibly TRBD1 (5 bases). The CDR3 runs 16 residues. Germline loops: CDR1 SGHVS, CDR2 FQNEAQ. V was trimmed by 1 base and J by 1 base, leaving 11 bases between them. Here the CDR3 DNA reads TGTGCCAGCAGCTTAGTGGGCGGGGGAAGCAATCAGCCCCAGCATTTT. It yields the protein CASSLVGGGSNQPQHF.